This is a list of T cell receptor beta chains from one sample in a study of T cell clones after liver transplantation. Here immunoSEQ multiplex PCR was the method, and the copy in TCRdb shows in-frame clones only, minus some. The repertoire consists of 68,000 or so clones, with around 92% occurring once and the leading ten covering 0.98%. The source was CD4+ T cells from blood, collected 25 months after liver transplant. Receptor source: a human patient who received a liver transplant. The T cells may partly be graft donor cells. CDR3s include the opening cysteine and the closing phenylalanine or tryptophan. The D gene is left open where the match is weak.

cdr3_aa v_call d_call
CASSLTAYQETQYF TRBV5-8 .
CASSFPRGDTQYF TRBV5-4 .
CASRQGQETQYF TRBV11-2 TRBD1
CASSLDSSSGSNEQFF TRBV7-2 TRBD2
CASRVGDAEAFF TRBV2 .
CASSSTGTGTGNTIYF TRBV5-1 TRBD1
CASSQVRNPPGEQYF TRBV4-1 .
CASSSIGTSGSTYEQYF TRBV27 TRBD2
CASRLRGSYNQPQHF TRBV2 .
CASSLAAGGWETQYF TRBV7-3 TRBD2
CASSQDIIGTRDNEQFF TRBV4-3 TRBD2
CASSRGLENEQFF TRBV18 .
CASSVLATSTDTQYF TRBV6-5 TRBD2
CASSVVINEQFF TRBV2 .
CASSQGQGRKLFF TRBV19 TRBD1
CASSLGLGEQYF TRBV7-2 .
CASSLAGVGLEQYF TRBV7-2 TRBD2
CASSGTAVGEKLFF TRBV2 .
CASSFGDGYTF TRBV2 .
CASSPDRGGDTQYF TRBV7-9 .
CASSRSGGSNQPQHF TRBV7-2 TRBD1
CAIGQGGGQPQHF TRBV10-3 TRBD1
CASSMEDSIYEQYF TRBV19 .
CSGRDRSSTDTQYF TRBV29-1 TRBD1
CASSFDTGEQYF TRBV5-6 .
CASSKGACGTETQYF TRBV21-1 .
CASSFRGRSPFDDSEAFF TRBV11-3 .
CASSAARLVQGNEQFF TRBV9 .
CASSLVLAGAITDTQYF TRBV11-3 TRBD2
CASSLDHYEQYF TRBV5-8 .
CASGTSGAGELFF TRBV2 TRBD2
CASSITWTGEAFF TRBV7-9 TRBD1
CASSFSGSTDTQYF TRBV7-6 TRBD2
CASSLNSMNTEAFF TRBV11-3 .
CASSPTGNHYNSPLHF TRBV9 .
CASSVLPNSYGYTF TRBV9 .
CASSPLGGGSSYNEQFF TRBV18 .
CASSVVPAGNEQFF TRBV9 TRBD2
CASSLQLPARDTQYF TRBV7-9 .
CASSRGIAGETQYF TRBV4-3 TRBD2
CASSLVSGVSYNEQFF TRBV5-1 TRBD2
CASSWLLGTGELFF TRBV27 .
CASSTEGGRMETQYF TRBV7-8 .
CASTRGVPYGYTF TRBV10-1 .
CASSVLAGVGNEQFF TRBV5-6 TRBD2
CASSEETYPGDTQYF TRBV2 .
CASSFRTDTQYF TRBV5-6 .
CASSLLNEQFF TRBV7-2 .
CAWSVPKGTVSNQPQHF TRBV30 TRBD1
CSVHTATPDTQYF TRBV29-1 .
CASKGVTYEQYF TRBV27 .
CASSLAPQSVRFNTEAFF TRBV7-6 .
CASSGTGGVYNEQFF TRBV9 TRBD1
CASRRRQGAEHEQYF TRBV5-1 TRBD1
CASSRDRINSGELFF TRBV19 TRBD1
CASSFSGSKDSPLHF TRBV27 .
CASSLGRGAGEQYF TRBV7-3 .
CASSLGLAGVVYEQYF TRBV5-1 TRBD2